The next 11 T cell receptor beta chains were all read from a single sample in a study of blood T cell repertoires in COVID-19. Only in-frame clones appear in the TCRdb table, and some are missing; sequencing was by immunoSEQ multiplex PCR. The sample lists about 160,000 clones; around 90% were seen once. Sequencing was done on a sample of peripheral blood. All receptors come from a woman between 55 and 75 years old who had recovered from COVID-19.

This clone showed up just once. The chain joins TRBV4-2 to TRBJ1-4, with TRBD1 matching over 7 bases. This CDR3 contains 16 residues. The V gene end was trimmed by 4 bases and the J gene end by 3 bases; junction bases not matched to a gene: 8. Germline V CDR1 and CDR2: LGHNA, YNFKEQ. CDR3 amino acids: CASSLTNRGANEKLFF. CDR3 nucleotide sequence: TGTGCCAGCAGCCTGACGAACAGGGGTGCTAATGAAAAACTGTTTTTT.

V usage is TRBV12-3 or TRBV12-4 and J usage is TRBJ1-2; 7 bases are a match to TRBD1. The CDR3 is made up of 13 amino acids. With 7 bases clipped from V and 3 bases from J, the junction kept 5 bases outside the gene matches. As DNA, the CDR3 is TGTGCCAGCACTCGGGACAGCTACTATGGCTACACCTTC. It encodes CASTRDSYYGYTF.

The chain links TRBV27 to TRBJ1-3; D gene uncertain. This CDR3 contains 15 residues. Germline V CDR1 and CDR2: MNHEY, SMNVEV (reference sequence). V was clipped by 5 bases and J by 0 bases, with 11 bases between them. In nucleotides, the CDR3 is TGTGCCAGCAGTGCAGCAGGATACTCTGGAAACACCATATATTTT. This sequence encodes CASSAAGYSGNTIYF.

This chain uses TRBV5-1 with TRBJ2-2, with a weak D call TRBD2 (5 bases). The CDR3 is 15 amino acids. Trimming stripped 0 bases from V and 0 bases from J, with 6 bases between. The V gene's germline CDR1 is SGHRS and CDR2 YFSETQ. CDR3 loop: CASSLDGANTGELFF. CDR3 nucleotides: TGCGCCAGCAGCTTGGACGGGGCGAACACCGGGGAGCTGTTTTTT.

In this sample, this clone turned up a few times. This chain connects TRBV11-3 to TRBJ2-5; TRBD2 is a possible D gene (7 bases). V was shortened by 6 bases and J by 3 bases, with 14 bases between the two germline ends. Germline loops: CDR1 SGHNT, CDR2 YENEEA. CDR3 length: 14 residues. The CDR3 region is CASSKRGGEETQYF. CDR3 coding DNA: TGTGCCAGCAGTAAAAGAGGGGGGGAAGAGACCCAGTACTTC.

The V call is TRBV29-1, the J call TRBJ2-7; 7 nucleotides agree with TRBD1. The germline V gene encodes CDR1 SQVTM and CDR2 ANQGSEA. The CDR3 consists of 13 residues. V lost 7 bases to trimming and J lost 2 bases; unmatched junction nucleotides: 8. The CDR3 loop reads CSAQGQATYEQYF. The CDR3 DNA reads TGCAGCGCCCAAGGACAGGCCACCTACGAGCAGTACTTC.

This clone is a singleton in its sample. The chain couples TRBV6-5 to TRBJ2-3; D possibly corresponds to TRBD2 (5 bases). The CDR3 has 16 residues. V lost 0 bases to trimming and J lost 4 bases, with 14 bases between them. Germline V lookup: CDR1 MNHEY, CDR2 SVGAGI. In nucleotides, the CDR3 is TGTGCCAGCAGTTACTCGATACGGGCGGGTTCAGATACGCAGTATTTT. Amino acids: CASSYSIRAGSDTQYF.

The chain employs TRBV5-1 and TRBJ2-2; D is ambiguous. V dropped 0 bases and J dropped 0 bases, with 12 bases sitting between them. CDR3 length: 17 residues. CDR1 and CDR2 (germline): SGHRS, YFSETQ. The CDR3 nucleotides are TGCGCCAGCAGCTTGGCCGTAGCCTATTCGAACACCGGGGAGCTGTTTTTT. Encoded protein: CASSLAVAYSNTGELFF.

In this sample, this clone turned up once. J is TRBJ1-2 and V is TRBV7-9; D uncertain. Germline V gene data show CDR1 as SEHNR and CDR2 as FQNEAQ (reference sequence). Between the trimmed V and J ends, which lost 0 bases and 8 bases, there was a span of 13 bases. This CDR3 contains 14 residues. CDR3 sequence reads: CASSLAHGEGGYTF. CDR3 nucleotides: TGTGCCAGCAGCTTAGCGCACGGGGAAGGGGGCTACACCTTC.

The V and J genes are TRBV9 and TRBJ2-7, with a possible D match to TRBD2 (6 bases). Germline-derived CDR1 and CDR2 are SGDLS and YYNGEE. The CDR3 runs to 16 residues. The V and J ends lost 5 bases and 4 bases respectively, with 22 bases between them. DNA of the CDR3: TGTGCCAGCAGTTCCCTCAGCGTGACTAGTCTGTACGAGCAGTACTTC. This gives the protein CASSSLSVTSLYEQYF. The full variable domain, in which reference TRBV9 and TRBJ2-7 provide the parts outside the CDR3, is DSGVTQTPKHLITATGQRVTLRCSPRSGDLSVYWYQQSLDQGLQFLIQYYNGEERAKGNILERFSAQQFPDLHSELNLSSLELGDSALYFCASSSLSVTSLYEQYFGPGTRLTVT.

V gene TRBV7-7 combines with J gene TRBJ1-3; 9 bases fit TRBD1. Per the germline V gene, CDR1 is SSHAT and CDR2 is FNYEAQ (reference sequence). V was pared by 5 bases and J by 4 bases, with 6 bases of the junction left unmatched. This CDR3 is built from 15 residues. The CDR3 sequence: CASSRGTGPGNTIYF. The CDR3 nucleotides are TGTGCCAGCAGCCGCGGGACAGGGCCAGGAAACACCATATATTTT.